This passage covers 5 T cell receptor beta chains from one sample sequenced in a study of cytomegalovirus exposure and HLA in healthy donors. 60 Vbeta and 13 Jbeta primers were used in PCR. Libraries were prepared by immunoSEQ multiplex PCR; TCRdb keeps only in-frame clonotypes and omits some of them. This table holds 200,000 to 250,000 clones, 82% found once. The source material was PBMCs. The receptors derive from a woman in her thirties or forties in good health and CMV-seronegative.

The table lists this clone with a count of one. The rearrangement joins TRBV7-7 to TRBJ2-1; TRBD2 aligns across 12 bases. V trimming: 4 bases; J trimming: 8 bases; junction bases outside the gene matches: 9. Germline V gene data show CDR1 as SSHAT and CDR2 as FNYEAQ (reference sequence). The CDR3 has 16 residues. The CDR3: CASSSGLAGRGDEQFF. For the CDR3, the DNA is TGTGCCAGCAGCTCCGGACTAGCGGGAAGAGGGGATGAGCAGTTCTTC.

The rearrangement uses TRBV4-1 and TRBJ1-4; D might be TRBD1 (5 bases). V was cut by 0 bases and J by 6 bases, with 20 bases left in between. Germline CDR1 is MGHRA and CDR2 is YSYEKL. The CDR3 is 18 amino acids. CDR3 in amino acids: CASSQELPRGGEDEKLFF. CDR3 in DNA: TGCGCCAGCAGCCAAGAGCTACCTCGGGGGGGAGAGGATGAAAAACTGTTTTTT.

This clone was seen a handful of times. The chain employs TRBV6-4 and TRBJ2-5; 9 positions agree with TRBD2. This CDR3 region has 17 residues. Trimming removed 9 bases from V and 5 bases from J; junction bases left unmatched: 19. Germline loops: CDR1 MRHNA, CDR2 SNTAGT. CDR3: CASGRSGREGRSETQYF. In DNA form, the CDR3 reads TGTGCCAGTGGCAGGTCCGGGCGGGAGGGTCGGTCGGAGACCCAGTACTTC.

The rearrangement joins TRBV7-3 to TRBJ2-7; TRBD1 might be the D (5 bases). Germline V gene lookup returns CDR1 SGHTA and CDR2 FQGTGA. Trimming pared 6 bases from V and 1 base from J, leaving 13 bases between. This CDR3 contains 14 residues. CDR3 region: CASSKQDGSYEQYF. The CDR3 DNA sequence: TGTGCCAGCAGTAAACAGGACGGGTCCTACGAGCAGTACTTC.

This chain uses TRBV4-1 with TRBJ2-2; TRBD1 agrees at 9 bases. This CDR3 is 17 amino acids long. The trim removed 1 base at V and 5 bases at J, leaving 8 bases unmatched. Germline V gives CDR1 MGHRA, CDR2 YSYEKL. The CDR3 region has the DNA TGCGCCAGCAGCCAAGGTCCAGGGACAGGGACGACCGGGGAGCTGTTTTTT. Its translation: CASSQGPGTGTTGELFF.